The 8 T cell receptor beta chains listed next were all sequenced from one sample in a study of blood T cell repertoires in COVID-19. Sequenced by immunoSEQ multiplex PCR; TCRdb stores in-frame clones only, minus some. Among roughly 240,000 clones, around 80% were seen once, and the ten largest hold around 2.5%. Input material: peripheral blood. These receptors originate from a man aged 35-49 years who had recovered from COVID-19.

The gene calls are TRBV6-5 and TRBJ1-2, with D perhaps matching TRBD1 (6 bases). This CDR3 is 15 amino acids long. The V end was cut by 7 bases, the J end by 7 bases, with 22 bases between. Germline V CDR1 and CDR2: MNHEY, SVGAGI. The CDR3 coding sequence is TGTGCCAGCATCCCTGGGGGGGCCCGTCTGAGTGGCTACACCTTC. It encodes CASIPGGARLSGYTF.

The chain combines TRBV9 with TRBJ1-6; D remains ambiguous. This CDR3 region has 13 residues. With 4 bases removed from V and 12 bases from J, the gap between germline ends came to 14 bases. Germline V CDR1 and CDR2: SGDLS, YYNGEE. CDR3 protein: CASSPTNTGPLHF. Written as DNA, the CDR3 is TGTGCCAGCAGCCCAACAAACACGGGACCCCTCCACTTT.

This chain connects TRBV10-3 to TRBJ2-2; the D gene is possibly TRBD2 (7 bases). There are 15 residues in the CDR3. Germline V gene data show CDR1 as ENHRY and CDR2 as SYGVKD. Deletions cut 3 bases from V and 0 bases from J, with 8 bases between. In nucleotides, the CDR3 is TGTGCCATCAGTGAAGGGGGGGCGAACACCGGGGAGCTGTTTTTT. Encoded protein: CAISEGGANTGELFF.

In its sample, this clone was seen a few times. This chain connects TRBV7-8 to TRBJ1-1; 10 nucleotides align to TRBD1. CDR1 and CDR2 from the germline V gene are SGHVS and FQNEAQ. The junction had 11 bases not matched to a gene; V was cut back by 6 bases and J by 4 bases. The CDR3 has 16 amino acids. CDR3 DNA sequence: TGTGCCAGCAGAGAAGACAGGGGGCGTTTTCGCACTGAAGCTTTCTTT. Protein sequence: CASREDRGRFRTEAFF.

This clone came up a few times. V is TRBV6-5 and J is TRBJ2-1, with D perhaps matching TRBD2 (6 bases). The CDR3 extends over 15 amino acids. Germline loops: CDR1 MNHEY, CDR2 SVGAGI. V was pared by 7 bases and J by 4 bases, with 17 bases between. The CDR3 sequence: CASTPSIGTYNEQFF. The CDR3 DNA reads as TGTGCCAGCACCCCATCTATTGGGACTTACAATGAGCAGTTCTTC.

This clone was found a few times. The chain employs TRBV4-1 and TRBJ1-2; D not resolved. The germline V gene has CDR1 MGHRA and CDR2 YSYEKL. The V end was cut by 2 bases, the J end by 7 bases, with 20 bases between. The CDR3 has 16 amino acids. The CDR3 coding sequence is TGCGCCAGCAGCCAATCCCCGGCGGTTTCCTCCGGTGGCTACACCTTC. Translated: CASSQSPAVSSGGYTF.

CDR3 in DNA: TGCGCCAGCAGTGACCTGAACTTGGAGACCCAGTACTTC. Translation: CASSDLNLETQYF. V and J are TRBV10-2 and TRBJ2-5; unclear D gene. The V end was cut by 3 bases, the J end by 5 bases, with 10 bases between. Germline V CDR1 and CDR2: WSHSY, SAAADI. CDR3 length equals 13 residues.

In DNA form, the CDR3 reads TGCGCCAGCAGCCGGTCAGGGACAACTAATGAAAAACTGTTTTTT. It yields the protein CASSRSGTTNEKLFF. The chain recombines TRBV5-1 with TRBJ1-4, with a tentative D call TRBD1 (5 bases). V was shortened by 4 bases and J by 0 bases, with 10 bases between the two germline ends. This CDR3 spans 15 amino acids. The V gene's germline CDR1 is SGHRS and CDR2 YFSETQ.